The 27 T cell receptor beta chains below come from one sample, sequenced in a study of cytomegalovirus exposure and HLA in healthy donors. It was with 60 Vbeta and 13 Jbeta primers that the PCR ran. This table comes from immunoSEQ multiplex PCR, and its TCRdb copy is limited to in-frame clones, with some not included. The table records about 120,000 clones, approximately 78% of them present only once. The sequenced material came from PBMCs. The source is a man aged 40-49 years in good health and CMV-seronegative.

This clone has just one count. The V gene is TRBV18, the J gene TRBJ2-2; a weak D match, TRBD1 (6 bases). V lost 2 bases to trimming and J lost 2 bases, with 12 bases between them. The CDR3 covers 16 residues. The germline V gene encodes CDR1 KGHSH and CDR2 LQKENI. CDR3 nucleotides: TGTGCCAGCTCACCAGTGACAGGCTTTAACACCGGGGAGCTGTTTTTT. This encodes CASSPVTGFNTGELFF.

The gene calls are TRBV27 and TRBJ1-6; 8 bases line up with TRBD1. Germline lookup yields CDR1 MNHEY and CDR2 SMNVEV (reference sequence). The CDR3 is made up of 15 amino acids. The trim removed 2 bases at V and 7 bases at J, leaving 4 bases unmatched. CDR3 nucleotide sequence: TGTGCCAGCAGTTTAAGGACAGGGAGGAATTCACCCCTCCACTTT. Amino acids: CASSLRTGRNSPLHF.

The V gene is TRBV5-4, the J gene TRBJ1-6; 8 nucleotides align to TRBD1. The V gene end was trimmed by 1 base and the J gene end by 8 bases; junction bases not matched to a gene: 2. The CDR3 is 14 amino acids. Per germline, CDR1 SGHNT and CDR2 YYREEE (reference sequence). The CDR3 here is CASSLRQGYSPLHF. CDR3 DNA sequence: TGTGCCAGCAGCTTGAGACAGGGGTATTCACCCCTCCACTTT.

DNA of the CDR3: TGTGCCAGCAGCACCGGGACTAGAGGGAATGAGCAGTTCTTC. Translated, it gives CASSTGTRGNEQFF. V gene TRBV7-3 combines with J gene TRBJ2-1; 8 bases line up with TRBD2. V was clipped by 5 bases and J by 7 bases; unmatched bases: 7. Germline loops: CDR1 SGHTA, CDR2 FQGTGA. The CDR3 has 14 amino acids.

The chain uses TRBV28 and TRBJ2-7, with a tentative D call TRBD1 (6 bases). The V gene lost 5 bases and the J gene lost 5 bases, with 16 bases spanning the gap. Germline loops: CDR1 MDHEN, CDR2 SYDVKM. The CDR3 length is 14 residues. CDR3 nucleotides: TGTGCCAGCAGTCGACCGGGACACCAGGACGAGCAGTACTTC. Protein: CASSRPGHQDEQYF. Based on the CDR3 plus reference TRBV28 and TRBJ2-7, the full variable domain is DVKVTQSSRYLVKRTGEKVFLECVQDMDHENMFWYRQDPGLGLRLIYFSYDVKMKEKGDIPEGYSVSREKKERFSLILESASTNQTSMYLCASSRPGHQDEQYFGPGTRLTVT.

The V and J genes are TRBV6-5 and TRBJ2-1; TRBD2 matches 7 bases. The CDR3 totals 14 residues. The J segment lost 8 bases and the V segment lost 6 bases, leaving 10 bases of the junction unmatched. Germline CDR1 MNHEY, CDR2 SVGAGI. This CDR3 is CASRTSSLRHEQFF. CDR3 DNA sequence: TGTGCCAGCAGGACTAGCTCCCTTAGGCATGAGCAGTTCTTC.

The chain has TRBV28 and TRBJ2-6; D may be TRBD2 (5 bases). The CDR3 totals 16 residues. Trimming pared 2 bases from V and 0 bases from J, leaving 8 bases between. The germline V gene encodes CDR1 MDHEN and CDR2 SYDVKM. This CDR3 reads CASSLITSSGANVLTF. As DNA, the CDR3 is TGTGCCAGCAGTTTAATAACTAGCTCTGGGGCCAACGTCCTGACTTTC.

Concerning this clone: In the same sample, other DNA sequences code for this CDR3. V gene TRBV6-5 combines with J gene TRBJ2-1; 10 positions agree with TRBD2. The CDR3 is 15 residues long. Germline V gene sequence: CDR1 MNHEY, CDR2 SVGAGI. The J segment lost 8 bases and the V segment lost 0 bases, leaving 4 bases of the junction unmatched. The CDR3, as DNA: TGTGCCAGCAGTTACTCGGGGCTAGCGGGAGATGAGCAGTTCTTC. Translating gives CASSYSGLAGDEQFF.

The chain links TRBV6-1 to TRBJ1-2, with 8 bases matching TRBD1. The V segment lost 6 bases and the J segment 7 bases; nucleotides outside the gene matches: 10. The germline gives CDR1 MNHNS, CDR2 SASEGT. The CDR3 contains 14 residues. The CDR3 spells CASRPDRGSGGYTF. Here the CDR3 DNA reads TGTGCCAGCAGACCTGACAGGGGTTCAGGTGGCTACACCTTC.

The J gene is TRBJ2-1, the V gene TRBV7-2; 11 bases map to TRBD2. Germline V gives CDR1 SGHTA, CDR2 FQGNSA. The CDR3 is 16 residues long. The trim removed 5 bases at V and 7 bases at J, leaving 10 bases unmatched. The CDR3 nucleotides are TGTGCCAGCAGCCCTAGGCTAGCGGGGGGAAGGAATGAGCAGTTCTTC. It specifies CASSPRLAGGRNEQFF.

V is TRBV7-8 and J is TRBJ1-1; TRBD1 aligns across 8 bases. From germline, CDR1 is SGHVS and CDR2 FQNEAQ. The CDR3 has 14 amino acids. V shed 5 bases, J shed 5 bases, and the junction held 7 bases outside the gene matches. The CDR3 DNA reads as TGTGCCAGCAGCGGACAGGGCTACTTTACTGAAGCTTTCTTT. This gives the protein CASSGQGYFTEAFF.

The chain carries TRBV7-6 and TRBJ2-7; 13 bases map to TRBD2. V was clipped by 5 bases and J by 3 bases; unmatched bases: 16. Germline V CDR1 and CDR2: SGHVS, FNYEAQ. The CDR3 is 19 amino acids. The CDR3 DNA reads as TGTGCCAGCAGCCGAATCAACCAAGGACTAGCGGGAGAAGTCTACGAGCAGTACTTC. Residues: CASSRINQGLAGEVYEQYF.

The CDR3 nucleotides are TGTGCCAGCGGAGAGGCGGGACAGGGCACAGATACGCAGTATTTT. Residues: CASGEAGQGTDTQYF. The chain employs TRBV27 and TRBJ2-3, with 8 bases that match TRBD1. Germline loops: CDR1 MNHEY, CDR2 SMNVEV (reference sequence). The CDR3 has 15 amino acids. J was trimmed by 1 base and V by 8 bases; bases with no gene match: 8.

V usage is TRBV9 and J usage is TRBJ2-2, with D hard to call. Germline V gives CDR1 SGDLS, CDR2 YYNGEE. The CDR3 spans 15 residues. Trimming took 1 base from V and 0 from J, leaving 7 bases between them. Here the CDR3 DNA reads TGTGCCAGCAGCGTACGAGGCGCGAACACCGGGGAGCTGTTTTTT. Amino acid sequence: CASSVRGANTGELFF.

The rearrangement joins TRBV28 to TRBJ1-2; tentative D call: TRBD1 (5 bases). Looked up from germline, CDR1 is MDHEN and CDR2 is SYDVKM. The V and J ends lost 5 bases and 4 bases respectively, with 11 bases between them. CDR3 length: 13 residues. DNA for the CDR3: TGTGCCAGCAGTCCGGGGGGATTCTATGGCTACACCTTC. Its translation: CASSPGGFYGYTF.

This chain joins TRBV7-9 and TRBJ2-1, with TRBD1 matching 9 bases. The CDR3 sequence is 13 residues long. Germline lookup yields CDR1 SEHNR and CDR2 FQNEAQ (reference sequence). Unmatched junction bases numbered 4, after V lost 5 bases and J lost 8 bases. CDR3 region: CASSIQGADEQFF. In DNA, the CDR3 is TGTGCCAGCAGCATACAGGGGGCCGATGAGCAGTTCTTC.

This clone has a handful of counts. The V call is TRBV7-2, the J call TRBJ2-5; 9 bases agree with TRBD1. V lost 0 bases to trimming and J lost 5 bases; unmatched junction nucleotides: 4. Germline loops: CDR1 SGHTA, CDR2 FQGNSA. This CDR3 region has 15 residues. The CDR3 here is CASSLARGQGETQYF. DNA for the CDR3: TGTGCCAGCAGCTTAGCGCGAGGACAGGGGGAGACCCAGTACTTC.

This clone was recorded only once. The chain employs TRBV28 and TRBJ2-7; 7 bases map to TRBD1. In germline, CDR1 is MDHEN, CDR2 SYDVKM. This CDR3 spans 13 amino acids. V gave up 4 bases and J gave up 3 bases; unmatched junction bases: 3. In DNA, the CDR3 is TGTGCCAGCAGTTCAACAGGGGTCTACGAGCAGTACTTC. Translation gives CASSSTGVYEQYF.

This chain connects TRBV5-8 to TRBJ2-3; tentatively, D is TRBD1 (6 bases). Trimming left V 0 bases short and J 6 bases short, with 11 bases between. CDR1 is SGHTS and CDR2 is YDEGEE in the germline V gene. This CDR3 spans 14 amino acids. CDR3 in amino acids: CASSLVEQGDTQYF. For the CDR3, the DNA is TGTGCCAGCAGCTTGGTAGAGCAGGGGGATACGCAGTATTTT.

This chain joins TRBV5-1 and TRBJ2-1; possible D gene TRBD2, 6 bases. Trimming shortened V by 2 bases and J by 6 bases, and 15 bases separated the two germline ends. Germline values: CDR1 SGHRS, CDR2 YFSETQ. This CDR3 contains 15 residues. CDR3 protein: CASSLGAGSGNEQFF. The CDR3 region has the DNA TGCGCCAGCAGCTTAGGGGCCGGGAGCGGCAATGAGCAGTTCTTC.

DNA for the CDR3: TGTGCCAGCAGCTTAAAGGGAGTAACCACAGATACGCAGTATTTT. This translates into CASSLKGVTTDTQYF. The gene calls are TRBV7-9 and TRBJ2-3, with D possibly TRBD2 on 5 matching bases. Germline CDR1 SEHNR, CDR2 FQNEAQ (reference sequence). Trimming shortened V by 2 bases and J by 2 bases, and 11 bases separated the two germline ends. The length of the CDR3 is 15 residues.

This clone was counted once. At one end the junction does not follow the germline gene, possibly because of a read error. V usage is TRBV6-4 and J usage is TRBJ2-6, with 10 nucleotides matching TRBD2. The CDR3 length is 16 residues. CDR1 and CDR2 from the germline V gene are MRHNA and SNTAGT. The CDR3 loop reads CASSGTSGSGANGLTF. CDR3 in DNA: TGTGCCAGCAGTGGGACTAGCGGCTCTGGGGCCAACGGCCTGACTTTC.

CDR3 residues: CASSFRGLAVYNEQFF. CDR3 nucleotides: TGTGCCAGCAGTTTCCGTGGACTAGCGGTCTACAATGAGCAGTTCTTC. This rearrangement joins TRBV27 to TRBJ2-1; 10 nucleotides match TRBD2. There are 16 residues in the CDR3. The V gene end was trimmed by 3 bases and the J gene end by 3 bases; junction bases not matched to a gene: 5. Germline V gene sequence: CDR1 MNHEY, CDR2 SMNVEV (reference sequence).

This clone was detected a few times. The V call is TRBV6-5, the J call TRBJ2-1; 16 nucleotides align to TRBD2. The CDR3 spans 15 residues. Germline CDR1 reads MNHEY; CDR2 reads SVGAGI. V dropped 5 bases and J dropped 9; count of bases not matched to a gene: 4. The DNA of the CDR3 is TGTGCCAGCAGTAGGGGACTAGCGGGAGGGAGTGAGCAGTTCTTC. It codes for CASSRGLAGGSEQFF.

Regarding this clone: The junction departs from the called germline gene at one end, perhaps through a read error. The chain combines TRBV30 with TRBJ1-1; a possible D gene is TRBD1 (5 bases). CDR3 length: 13 residues. From germline, CDR1 is GTSNPN and CDR2 SVGIG (reference sequence). CDR3: CAWSEQANTKAFF. CDR3 bases: TGTGCCTGGTCCGAACAGGCGAACACTAAAGCTTTCTTT.

The chain couples TRBV4-3 to TRBJ2-1; TRBD2 matches at 7 bases. V gave up 5 bases and J gave up 8 bases; unmatched junction bases: 12. This CDR3 is built from 15 residues. Germline V gene lookup returns CDR1 LGHNA and CDR2 YSLEER. CDR3 sequence: CASSKGDPRGDEQFF. The CDR3 nucleotides read TGCGCCAGCAGCAAAGGGGACCCTCGGGGGGATGAGCAGTTCTTC.

As regards this clone: The junction differs from germline at one of its ends, possibly a read error. The J gene is TRBJ2-6, the V gene TRBV7-6; perhaps TRBD1 as D (5 bases). CDR1 is SGHVS, CDR2 FNYEAQ, per germline. The CDR3 is made up of 16 amino acids. CDR3 DNA sequence: TGTGCCAGCACCGGTCGTCAGCCCTCTGGGGCCAACGGCCTGACTTTC. It encodes CASTGRQPSGANGLTF.